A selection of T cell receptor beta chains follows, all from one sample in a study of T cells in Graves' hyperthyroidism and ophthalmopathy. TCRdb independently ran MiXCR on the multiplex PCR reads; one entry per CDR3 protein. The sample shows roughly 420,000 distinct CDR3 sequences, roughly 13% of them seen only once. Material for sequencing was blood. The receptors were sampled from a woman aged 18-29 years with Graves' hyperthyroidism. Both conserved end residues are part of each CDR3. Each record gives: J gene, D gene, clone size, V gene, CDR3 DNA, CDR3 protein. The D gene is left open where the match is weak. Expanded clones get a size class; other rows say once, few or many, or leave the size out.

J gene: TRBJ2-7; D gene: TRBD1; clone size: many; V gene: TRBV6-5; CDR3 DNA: TGTGCCAGCAGTTACGACAGGGGGAACTCCTACGAGCAGTACTTC; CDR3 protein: CASSYDRGNSYEQYF
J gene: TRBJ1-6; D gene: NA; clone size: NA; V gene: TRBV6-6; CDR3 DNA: TGTGCCAGCAGTTACACAGATAATTCACCCCTCCACTTT; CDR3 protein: CASSYTDNSPLHF
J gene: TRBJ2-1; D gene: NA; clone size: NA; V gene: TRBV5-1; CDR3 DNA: TGCGCCAGCAGCTTTGGGGCCGGTGAGCAGTTCTTC; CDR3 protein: CASSFGAGEQFF
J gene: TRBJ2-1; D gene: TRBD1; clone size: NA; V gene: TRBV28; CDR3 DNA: TGTGCCAGCAGCCCAGCCGGGACAGTTTACAATGAGCAGTTCTTC; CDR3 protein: CASSPAGTVYNEQFF
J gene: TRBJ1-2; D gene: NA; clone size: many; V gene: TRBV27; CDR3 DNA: TGTGCCAGCAGTTTCGCCGGGGGTAGGGGCTACACCTTC; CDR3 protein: CASSFAGGRGYTF
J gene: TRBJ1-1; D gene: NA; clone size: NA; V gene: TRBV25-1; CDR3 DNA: TGTGCCAGCAGTGAATACCAGGGGAGGGACACCGGGAACACTGAAGCTTTCTTT; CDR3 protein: CASSEYQGRDTGNTEAFF
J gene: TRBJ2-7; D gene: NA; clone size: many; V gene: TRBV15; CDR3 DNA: TGTGCCACCCGCGCCCCCCTCTCCTACGAGCAGTACTTC; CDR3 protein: CATRAPLSYEQYF
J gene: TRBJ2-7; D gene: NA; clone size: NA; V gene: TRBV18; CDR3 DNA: TGTGCCAGCTCACCACTCGAACCTCCCTACGAGCAGTACTTC; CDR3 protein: CASSPLEPPYEQYF
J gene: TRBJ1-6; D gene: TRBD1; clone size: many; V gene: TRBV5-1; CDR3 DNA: TGCGCCAGCAGCTTGATGGGGATGGGGGACAGGGGTTCACCCCTCCACTTT; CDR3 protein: CASSLMGMGDRGSPLHF
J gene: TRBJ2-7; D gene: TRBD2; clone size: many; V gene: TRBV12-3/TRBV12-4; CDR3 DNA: TGTGCCAGCAGTTTAGGTGGGAGGGCCCCCGAGCAGTACTTC; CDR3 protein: CASSLGGRAPEQYF
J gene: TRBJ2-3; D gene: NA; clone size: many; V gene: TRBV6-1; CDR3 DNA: TGTGCCAGCAGTCCTCCCATGAGGGCCCAAAGCACAGATACGCAGTATTTT; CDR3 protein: CASSPPMRAQSTDTQYF
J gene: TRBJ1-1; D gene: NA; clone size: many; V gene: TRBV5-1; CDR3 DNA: TGCGCCAGCAGTGCCCCAGCGAGCACTGAAGCTTTCTTT; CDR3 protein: CASSAPASTEAFF
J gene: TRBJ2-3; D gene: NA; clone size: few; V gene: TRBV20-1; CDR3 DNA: TGCAGTGCTAGGTTGATGGGGGGAGATACGCAGTATTTT; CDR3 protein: CSARLMGGDTQYF
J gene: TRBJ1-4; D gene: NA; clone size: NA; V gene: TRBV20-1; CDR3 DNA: TGCAGTGCTGAGGGGGGCATAGGTGAAAAACTGTTTTTT; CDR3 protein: CSAEGGIGEKLFF